The source of this T cell receptor beta chain is a study of T cell responses to AZD1222 COVID-19 vaccine. Study-level findings and limits: Donor demographics were predominantly white British with a female majority; clonal diversity may be underestimated.

With regard to this clone: Its antigen is undetermined.

Per germline, CDR1 SGDLS and CDR2 YYNGEE. The CDR3 spans 14 residues. V lost 0 bases, J lost 6 bases, and 12 bases lay in between. TCRdb keeps only in-frame clones here, not all; method: immunoSEQ multiplex PCR. The sample has tens of thousands of clones; over 70% are singletons. This TCR came from an adult who received the AZD1222 COVID-19 vaccine. The gene calls are TRBV9 and TRBJ1-2; the D is unclear. Sequenced here: peripheral blood, sampled 28 days after the second AZD1222 dose. This CDR3 is CASSVVSSGHGYTF. The CDR3 DNA reads as TGTGCCAGCAGCGTAGTTTCCAGCGGACATGGCTACACCTTC.